This T cell receptor beta chain was identified in a study of cytomegalovirus exposure and HLA in healthy donors. Findings and limits, study-wide: In vitro assays verified that a few CMV-associated chains recognized CMV antigens specifically.

For this clone: What it recognizes is unknown.

PCR was performed using 60 Vbeta and 13 Jbeta primers. Original processing methods: The count from a later analysis was tens of millions of unique TCR beta chains, some 10 million of them shared. TCRdb keeps only in-frame clones here, not all; method: immunoSEQ multiplex PCR. D and trimming were read from the DNA, whereas the V and J calls and clone size are those reported in that table. The profile shows about 120,000 clones, 81% of them singletons. There are 20 residues in the CDR3. Germline V gives CDR1 LNHDA, CDR2 SQIVND (reference sequence). Losses at the gene ends were 3 bases for V and 4 bases for J; bases not matched to a gene: 19.

Sequences were obtained from PBMCs. V usage is TRBV19 and J usage is TRBJ2-1, with TRBD1 matching 9 bases. This TCR was sampled from a woman aged 40-49 years in good health and CMV-seronegative. The CDR3 loop is CASSIHISPRPGTGYNEQFF. Here the CDR3 DNA reads TGTGCCAGTAGTATCCATATATCCCCTCGACCCGGGACAGGGTACAATGAGCAGTTCTTC. Full variable domain (rest looked up from reference TRBV19 and TRBJ2-1): DGGITQSPKYLFRKEGQNVTLSCEQNLNHDAMYWYRQDPGQGLRLIYYSQIVNDFQKGDIAEGYSVSREKKESFPLTVTSAQKNPTAFYLCASSIHISPRPGTGYNEQFFGPGTRLTVL.